This T cell receptor (beta chain) comes out of a study of CXCR3-negative and CXCR3-positive naive CD8 T cells. Study background: Per-library TRB read counts averaged about 1.5 +/- 0.3 million, adding up to approximately 130 million in total. The study, taken as a whole, reports: The study found that naive CXCR3-negative and CXCR3-positive cells shared TRBV-TRBJ usage, while memory cells differed. Comparably high diversity marked both naive subsets, whereas memory CD8+ cells had much lower diversity.

5' RACE that incorporated UMI labels was used to prepare the TRB cDNA libraries. TCRdb reanalyzed the 5' RACE reads, giving one entry per CDR3 protein sequence and no DNA. This repertoire includes some 28,000 distinct CDR3 sequences. The CDR3 totals 14 residues. CDR1 and CDR2 from the germline V gene are SQVTM and ANQGSEA. Sorts that each held 300,000 cells were run in triplicate for every CD8+ T cell subset. About this clonotype itself: Its target is not known.

V gene TRBV29-1 combines with J gene TRBJ2-1. Source material: memory CD8+ T cells from blood. This sequence originates from a human donor in good health. Some clones in this sample may be carry-over from other donors' samples. CDR3 loop: CSSWGGGSYNEQFF.